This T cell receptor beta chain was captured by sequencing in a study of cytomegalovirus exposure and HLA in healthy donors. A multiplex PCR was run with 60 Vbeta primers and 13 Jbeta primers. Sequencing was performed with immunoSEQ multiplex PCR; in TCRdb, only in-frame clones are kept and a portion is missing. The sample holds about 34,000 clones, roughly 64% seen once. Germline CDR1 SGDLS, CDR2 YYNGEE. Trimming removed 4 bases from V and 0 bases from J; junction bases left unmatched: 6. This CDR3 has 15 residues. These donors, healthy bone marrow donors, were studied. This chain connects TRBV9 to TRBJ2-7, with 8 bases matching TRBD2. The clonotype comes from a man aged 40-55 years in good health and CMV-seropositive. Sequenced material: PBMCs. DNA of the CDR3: TGTGCCAGCAGCCCCCGGGGGGGGAGCTCCTACGAGCAGTACTTC. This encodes CASSPRGGSSYEQYF.